This T cell receptor (beta chain) was captured in a study of cytomegalovirus exposure and HLA in healthy donors. Study information: Early on, a data release was issued that held roughly 80 million unique TCRs from HLA-typed donors.

As regards this clone: Its matching antigen is unknown.

Both 60 Vbeta primers and 13 Jbeta primers went into the PCR. The protocol was immunoSEQ multiplex PCR, while the TCRdb copy is restricted to in-frame clones and leaves out a portion. The repertoire holds approximately 73,000 clones, about two thirds seen once, with approximately 5.8% in the top ten. General study findings and limits: It was shown in a later analysis that HLA-associated TCR beta chains were more clonally expanded than other, equally common chains.

This TCR was recovered from a man aged 30 to 39 in good health and CMV-seropositive. The source material was PBMCs.

The CDR3 protein is CATSRDTPGLAEEIDEQYF. The CDR3 coding sequence is TGTGCCACCAGCAGAGACACTCCGGGACTAGCGGAAGAGATCGACGAGCAGTACTTC. The rearrangement joins TRBV15 to TRBJ2-7; TRBD2 agrees at 11 bases. After removal of 0 bases from V and 5 bases from J, the junction contained 15 bases not matched to a gene. CDR1 is LNHNV, CDR2 YYDKDF, per germline (reference sequence). The CDR3 has 19 residues.